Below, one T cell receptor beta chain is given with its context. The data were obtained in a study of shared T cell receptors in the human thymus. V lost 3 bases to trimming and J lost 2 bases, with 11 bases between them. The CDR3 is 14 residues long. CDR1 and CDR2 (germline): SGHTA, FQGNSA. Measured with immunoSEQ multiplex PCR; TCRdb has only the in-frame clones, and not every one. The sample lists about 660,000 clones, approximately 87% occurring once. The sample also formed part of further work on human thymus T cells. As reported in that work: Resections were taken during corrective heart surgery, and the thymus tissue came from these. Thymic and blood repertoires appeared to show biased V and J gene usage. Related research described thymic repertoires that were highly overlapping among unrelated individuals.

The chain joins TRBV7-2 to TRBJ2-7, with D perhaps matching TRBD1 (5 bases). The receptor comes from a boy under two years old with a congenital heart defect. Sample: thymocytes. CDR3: CASSFDSFTYEQYF. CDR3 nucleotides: TGTGCCAGCAGCTTCGACAGCTTTACCTACGAGCAGTACTTC. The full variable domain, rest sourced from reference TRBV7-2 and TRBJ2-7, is GAGVSQSPSNKVTEKGKDVELRCDPISGHTALYWYRQSLGQGLEFLIYFQGNSAPDKSGLPSDRFSAERTGGSVSTLTIQRTQQEDSAVYLCASSFDSFTYEQYFGPGTRLTVT.